What follows is one T cell receptor beta chain and its context. Its antigen is undetermined. This CDR3 spans 17 amino acids. CDR1 MNHEY and CDR2 SMNVEV come from the germline V gene (reference sequence). V was pared by 3 bases and J by 4 bases, with 11 bases of the junction left unmatched. This entry is derived from a study of OX40 agonist ivuxolimab in advanced cancers. Whole-study context: In this trial design, patients received ivuxolimab intravenously at 0.01 to 10 mg/kg every 2 weeks. Participants averaged approximately 60 years of age (range roughly 23 to 85) and were about 85% male.

The method was immunoSEQ multiplex PCR; TCRdb's version includes in-frame clones alone and lacks a portion of them. Of roughly 69,000 clones in the sample, roughly 81% were seen once. Overall study results and limits: Expanded clones were, on average, more numerous in CD8+ T cells than in CD4+.

Patients with a history of autoimmune disease or on systemic immunosuppression were excluded. The J gene is TRBJ2-3, the V gene TRBV27; 9 bases map to TRBD2. The source is an adult with an advanced solid tumor such as melanoma, head and neck, liver or kidney cancer. This material consisted of CD4+ or CD8+ T cells sorted from blood, taken in a trial of the OX40 agonist ivuxolimab. The CDR3 DNA sequence: TGTGCCAGCAGTTTTAGCGGGAGATGGGCCACAGCAGATACGCAGTATTTT. It specifies CASSFSGRWATADTQYF.